The rows below give T cell receptor beta chains drawn from one sample of a study of cytomegalovirus exposure and HLA in healthy donors. Generated by immunoSEQ multiplex PCR, the TCRdb table keeps only in-frame clones and is missing some. This table holds fewer than 150,000 clones, over 60% found once. The specimen was PBMCs. The receptors come from a woman between 40 and 55 years old in good health and CMV-seropositive. Both conserved end residues are trimmed from each CDR3.

TRBV7-9 | ASSLQGLTEAF
TRBV6-1 | ASGGGGRGYSNQPQH
TRBV10-3 | AISGGTSGGPYNEQF
TRBV5-6 | ASSLLQGAGELF
TRBV9 | ASSRDRGDEQY
TRBV7-3 | ASSLTNGGSGYT
TRBV5-4 | ASSTGSSGRPGEQY
TRBV6-4 | ASSDSAGELNTQY
TRBV5-1 | ASSLQATTDTQY
TRBV30 | AWSVRLAGGEQY
TRBV6-1 | ASSAGLAGSSGRTDTQY